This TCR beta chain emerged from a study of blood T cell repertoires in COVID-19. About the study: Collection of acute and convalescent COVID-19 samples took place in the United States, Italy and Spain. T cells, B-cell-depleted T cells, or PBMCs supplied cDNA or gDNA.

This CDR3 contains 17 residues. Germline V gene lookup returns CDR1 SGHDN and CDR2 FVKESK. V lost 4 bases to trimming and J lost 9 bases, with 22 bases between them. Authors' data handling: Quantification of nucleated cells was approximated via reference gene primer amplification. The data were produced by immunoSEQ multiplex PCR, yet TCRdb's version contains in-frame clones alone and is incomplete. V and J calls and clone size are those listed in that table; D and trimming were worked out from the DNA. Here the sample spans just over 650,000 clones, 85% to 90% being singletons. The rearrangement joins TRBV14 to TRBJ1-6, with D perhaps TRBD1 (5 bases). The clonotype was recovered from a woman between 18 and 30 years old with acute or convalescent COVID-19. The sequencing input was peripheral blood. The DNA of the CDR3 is TGTGCCAGCAGCCTCTCAGGCGGCAGGGCGGTCGGTTCACCCCTCCACTTT. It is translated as CASSLSGGRAVGSPLHF.